The entry that follows covers one T cell receptor beta chain sequence. This clonotype turned up a few times. It lacks a known antigen. An end of the junction does not agree with germline; a read error may underlie this. This entry is derived from a study of T cells in Graves' hyperthyroidism and ophthalmopathy (dated by TCRdb to between 2017 and 2020). Background for the entire study: Peripheral blood was sampled at the time of initial diagnosis, prior to any treatment. TCR V-J signatures able to tell the groups apart were searched for in a discovery cohort of 90 to 100 patients, of whom over 40 had Graves' ophthalmopathy and more than 55 had stable Graves' hyperthyroidism. Prospective prediction of ophthalmopathy was tested in an independent validation cohort consisting of some 19 hyperthyroidism patients and 15 to 17 patients who later progressed to ophthalmopathy. The 100 discovery patients were divided at random into training and test sets in a 7:3 ratio. In addition, the study compared T-cell repertoires in thyroid tissue and in blood from over 5 Graves' hyperthyroidism patients. After blood sampling, hyperthyroidism patients were treated with methimazole at a starting dose of 30 mg daily, and ophthalmopathy patients were treated with high-dose intravenous methylprednisolone. According to the paper, TCR Vbeta CDR3 sequencing was carried out on over 130 peripheral blood samples, which came from fewer than 50 ophthalmopathy, some 73 hyperthyroidism and around 17 progressor patients. Overall study results and their limits: During validation, the model predicted progression to ophthalmopathy a median of about 6.3 months ahead of onset, with approximately 70% sensitivity and almost 75% specificity. Ophthalmopathy was separated from stable hyperthyroidism by a 13 V-J signature model, with 85% to 90% sensitivity and 81% to 82% specificity obtained in cross-validation and 80%/75% obtained in testing. Blood samples also contained most of the expanded thyroid clonotypes (frequency above 0.001), which suggests that blood repertoires may reflect thyroid immune responses. Sample size was not statistically predetermined, and investigators were not blinded to group allocation.

The TCR beta CDR3 regions were amplified from RNA transcripts. The first round of RT-PCR for the TCR CDR3 was performed with the HTBI primer set and the Qiagen OneStep RT-PCR kit. A second multiplex PCR round built the libraries, followed by size selection and purification. Libraries were sequenced paired-end with 100 bp reads on an Illumina HiSeq2000. Processing in the source paper ran as follows. SOAPnuke was used to process the raw data, throwing out any read that contained adapters or uncalled bases, had a mean Phred below 15, or lacked an exact constant-primer or identifier match. COPE v1.2.5 was used to merge the high-quality paired reads, and each unique nucleotide sequence was defined as a clonotype. Clonotypes were aligned to IMGT TRBV, TRBD and TRBJ reference segments using MiTCR v1.1. The analysis included only V-J combinations with a frequency above 0.0001, which together covered roughly 99% of the repertoires. The TCS score was defined as F50 (clonal expansion) divided by E x V (chaos), with BLOSUM62-based TCRdist calculated between CDR3 peptides within each V-J. Welch's t-statistics and random forest reduced roughly 530 V-J features to 10 to 15, which were used in a naive Bayes classifier (R e1071). TCRdb reprocessing: public reads trimmed at Q25 with fastp, clones called with MiXCR, in-frame beta chains kept. Rows merge per CDR3 protein into single entries with the most common DNA and genes. It is TCRdb's table, rather than the study itself, that gives the V and J calls and clone size. The sample includes hundreds of thousands of distinct CDR3 sequences, with nearly 15% observed a single time. Jointly, the top ten make up roughly 20% of the sample.

CDR1 and CDR2 are read off the germline V gene as MDHEN and SYDVKM. The CDR3 covers 12 residues, taking in both the cysteine and the phenylalanine. The CDR3 DNA has 36 bases and is translated from base 1. Ophthalmopathy patients had moderately to severely active disease, with a Clinical Activity Score of 3 or more, a NOSPECS grade of 4 or more, and a disease duration of less than 3 months. Exclusion was applied to patients with uncontrolled infections, other autoimmune diseases, pregnancy or lactation. Clinical symptoms, serum thyroxine and TRAb, thyroid ultrasound, and orbital computed tomography formed the basis for the diagnoses. PBMCs were separated from roughly 9.3 ml of fresh peripheral blood using Ficoll-Paque density gradient centrifugation. Trizol reagent was used to extract total RNA, and RNA quality was then checked on an Agilent 2100 Bioanalyzer.

The sample taken for sequencing was blood. The rearranged segments are TRBV28 and TRBJ2-1; perhaps TRBD2 is the D gene, with 6 bases matching. The receptor's source is a woman aged 55-70 years with Graves' ophthalmopathy. CDR3 loop: CPSRERPNEQFF. The sequenced DNA is TGTCCCAGCCGGGAGAGGCCGAATGAGCAGTTCTTC.